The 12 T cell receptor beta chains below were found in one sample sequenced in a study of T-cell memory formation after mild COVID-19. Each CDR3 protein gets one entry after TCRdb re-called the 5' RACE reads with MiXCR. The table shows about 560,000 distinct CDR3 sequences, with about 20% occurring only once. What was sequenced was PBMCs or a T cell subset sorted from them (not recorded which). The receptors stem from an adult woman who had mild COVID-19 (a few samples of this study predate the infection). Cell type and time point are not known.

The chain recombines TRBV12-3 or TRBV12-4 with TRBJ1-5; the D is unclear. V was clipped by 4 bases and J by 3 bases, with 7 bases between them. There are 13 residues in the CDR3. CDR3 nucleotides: TGTGCCAGCAGTTCAGGTTTCAATCAGCCCCAGCATTTT. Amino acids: CASSSGFNQPQHF.

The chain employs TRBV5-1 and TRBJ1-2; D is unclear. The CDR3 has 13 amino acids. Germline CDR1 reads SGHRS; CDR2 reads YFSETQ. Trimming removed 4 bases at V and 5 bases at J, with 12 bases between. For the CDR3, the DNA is TGCGCCAGCAGCAGTAGGGTTGGGTATGGCTACACCTTC. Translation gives CASSSRVGYGYTF.

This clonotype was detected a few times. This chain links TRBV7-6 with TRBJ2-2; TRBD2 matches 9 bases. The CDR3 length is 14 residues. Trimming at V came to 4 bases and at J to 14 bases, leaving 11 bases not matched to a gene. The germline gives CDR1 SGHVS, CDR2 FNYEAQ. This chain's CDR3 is CASSSSGVLMGLFF. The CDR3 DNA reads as TGTGCCAGCAGCTCTAGCGGGGTCCTTATGGGACTGTTTTTT.

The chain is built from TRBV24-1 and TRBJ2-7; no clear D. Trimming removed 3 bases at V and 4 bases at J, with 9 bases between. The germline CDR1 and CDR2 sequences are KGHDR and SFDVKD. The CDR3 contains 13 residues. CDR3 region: CATSDTGLYEQYF. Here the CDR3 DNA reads TGTGCCACCAGTGATACCGGATTATACGAGCAGTACTTC.

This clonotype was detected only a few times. CDR3 DNA sequence: TGTGCCAGCAGCCAAGATCGGGACTATAGCTACGAGCAGTACTTC. This gives the protein CASSQDRDYSYEQYF. The chain is built from TRBV4-2 and TRBJ2-7; 7 nucleotides match TRBD2. The CDR3 length is 15 residues. V dropped 0 bases and J dropped 3; count of bases not matched to a gene: 5. CDR1 and CDR2 (germline): LGHNA, YNFKEQ.

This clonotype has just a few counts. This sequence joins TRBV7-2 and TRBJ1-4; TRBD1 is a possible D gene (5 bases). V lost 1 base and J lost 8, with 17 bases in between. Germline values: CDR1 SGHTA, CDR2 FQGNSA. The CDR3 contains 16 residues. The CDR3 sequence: CASSLEGRGRGEKLFF. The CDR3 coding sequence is TGTGCCAGCAGCTTAGAAGGTCGAGGGCGGGGCGAAAAACTGTTTTTT.

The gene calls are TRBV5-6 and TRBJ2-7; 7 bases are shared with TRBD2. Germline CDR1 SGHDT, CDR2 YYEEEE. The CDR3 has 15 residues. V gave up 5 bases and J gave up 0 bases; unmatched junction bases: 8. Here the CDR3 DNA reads TGTGCCAGCAGTTCCGGGAGGACCCCCTCCTACGAGCAGTACTTC. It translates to CASSSGRTPSYEQYF.

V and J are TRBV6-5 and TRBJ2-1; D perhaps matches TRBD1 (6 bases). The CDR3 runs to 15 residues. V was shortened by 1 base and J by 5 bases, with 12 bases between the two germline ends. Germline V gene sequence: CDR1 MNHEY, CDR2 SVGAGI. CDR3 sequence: CASSYWGRDNNEQFF. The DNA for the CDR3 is TGTGCCAGCAGTTACTGGGGCAGGGACAACAATGAGCAGTTCTTC.

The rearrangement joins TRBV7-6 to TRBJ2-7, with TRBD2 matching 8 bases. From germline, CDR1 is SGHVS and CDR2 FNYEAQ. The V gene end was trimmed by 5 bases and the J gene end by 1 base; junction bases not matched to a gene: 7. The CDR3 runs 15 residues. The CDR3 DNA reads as TGTGCCAGCAGCCCATATGCGGGGGGTTCCTACGAGCAGTACTTC. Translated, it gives CASSPYAGGSYEQYF.

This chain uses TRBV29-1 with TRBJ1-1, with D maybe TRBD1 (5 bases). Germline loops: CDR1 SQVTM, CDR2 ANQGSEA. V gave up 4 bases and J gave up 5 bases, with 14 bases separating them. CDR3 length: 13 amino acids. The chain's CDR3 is CSVGEGRDTEAFF. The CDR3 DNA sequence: TGCAGCGTTGGGGAGGGACGGGATACTGAAGCTTTCTTT.

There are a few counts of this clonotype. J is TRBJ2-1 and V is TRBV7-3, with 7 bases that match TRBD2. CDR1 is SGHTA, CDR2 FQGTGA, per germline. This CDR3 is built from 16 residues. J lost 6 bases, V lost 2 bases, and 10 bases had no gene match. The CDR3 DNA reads TGTGCCAGCAGCTTAGGCATCCAGCGGGAACGCAATGAGCAGTTCTTC. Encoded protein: CASSLGIQRERNEQFF.

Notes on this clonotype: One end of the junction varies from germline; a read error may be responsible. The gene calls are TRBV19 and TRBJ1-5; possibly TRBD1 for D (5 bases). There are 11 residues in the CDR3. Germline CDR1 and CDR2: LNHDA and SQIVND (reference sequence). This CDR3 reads CASRIGQTQHF. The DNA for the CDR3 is TGTGCCAGTAGAATAGGACAAACCCAGCATTTT.